This T cell receptor (beta chain) emerged from a study of T cells after yellow fever vaccination. Study-wide points: From the bulk population, abundant clonotypes could contaminate and appear within FACS-sorted repertoires.

The CDR3 has 13 amino acids. The V gene lost 1 base and the J gene lost 6 bases, with 9 bases spanning the gap. Germline values: CDR1 LGHNA, CDR2 YSLEER. This clonotype was detected many times. Antigen unknown. TCRdb re-called the 5' RACE reads with MiXCR, one entry per CDR3 protein. The sample shows over 100,000 distinct CDR3 sequences, more than 7.5% of them seen only once. The TCR comes from a man aged 30 to 39 who received the YFV17D yellow fever vaccine. This specimen consisted of CD8+ T cells sorted from PBMCs, obtained 45 days after the yellow fever booster vaccination. The chain joins TRBV4-3 to TRBJ1-2; weak D call: TRBD1 (5 bases). In nucleotides, the CDR3 is TGCGCCAGCAGCCAAGTGTCGGGGGATGGCTACACCTTC. Its translation is CASSQVSGDGYTF.